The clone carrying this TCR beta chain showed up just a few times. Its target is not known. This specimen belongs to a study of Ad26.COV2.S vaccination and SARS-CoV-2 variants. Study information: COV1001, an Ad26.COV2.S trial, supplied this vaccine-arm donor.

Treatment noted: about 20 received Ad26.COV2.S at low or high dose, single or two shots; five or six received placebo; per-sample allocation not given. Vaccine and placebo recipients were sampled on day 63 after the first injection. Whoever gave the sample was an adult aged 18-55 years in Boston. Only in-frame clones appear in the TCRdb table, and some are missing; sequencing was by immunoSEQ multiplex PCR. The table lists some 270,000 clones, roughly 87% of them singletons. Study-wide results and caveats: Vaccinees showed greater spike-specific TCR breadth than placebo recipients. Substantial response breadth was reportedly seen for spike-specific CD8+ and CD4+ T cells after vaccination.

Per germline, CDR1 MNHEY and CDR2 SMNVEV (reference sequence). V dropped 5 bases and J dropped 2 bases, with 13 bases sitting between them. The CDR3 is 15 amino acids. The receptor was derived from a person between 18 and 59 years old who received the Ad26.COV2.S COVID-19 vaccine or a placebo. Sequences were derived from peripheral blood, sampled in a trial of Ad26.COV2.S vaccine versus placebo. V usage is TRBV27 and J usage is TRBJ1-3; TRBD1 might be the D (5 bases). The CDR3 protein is CASSPRQNPGNTIYF. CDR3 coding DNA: TGTGCCAGCAGTCCACGACAGAACCCTGGAAACACCATATATTTT.